This T cell receptor beta chain was sequenced for a study of shared clonotypes between healthy human individuals. As defined, naive CD8 cells were CD45RO-negative and positively selected for CCR7, with terminally differentiated effector memory CD45RA+ cells excluded. Germline CDR1 and CDR2: SGHRS and YFSETQ. V lost 0 bases to trimming and J lost 2 bases, with 15 bases between them. This CDR3 contains 16 residues. Comment on this clone: Its antigen is unknown.

Study conclusions and caveats: Large sequencing depth failed to make sorted-subset sequencing complete, rarefaction showed. On the whole, naive subsets had larger estimated richness than memory subsets had.

The protocol was immunoSEQ multiplex PCR, while the TCRdb copy is restricted to in-frame clones and leaves out a portion. The table includes about 2 million clones, over 85% detected once. This TCR was recovered from a man aged 18 to 30 in good health. Sequencing used naive CD8+ T cells sorted from blood. This chain uses TRBV5-1 with TRBJ2-7, with D maybe TRBD1 (6 bases). CDR3: CASSLGVTGLAYEQYF. The CDR3 DNA reads TGCGCCAGCAGCTTGGGGGTGACAGGTCTTGCCTACGAGCAGTACTTC.